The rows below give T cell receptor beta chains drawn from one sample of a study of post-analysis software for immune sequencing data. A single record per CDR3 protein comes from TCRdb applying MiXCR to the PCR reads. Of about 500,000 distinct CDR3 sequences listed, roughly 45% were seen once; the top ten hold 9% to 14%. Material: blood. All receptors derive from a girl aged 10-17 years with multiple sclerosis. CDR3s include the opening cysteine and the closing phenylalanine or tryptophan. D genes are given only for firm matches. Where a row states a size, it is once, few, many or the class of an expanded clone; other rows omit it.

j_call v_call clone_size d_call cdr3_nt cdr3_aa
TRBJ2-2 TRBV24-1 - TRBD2 TGTGCCACCAGAGGACTAGCGGGGCCCACCGGGGAGCTGTTTTTT CATRGLAGPTGELFF
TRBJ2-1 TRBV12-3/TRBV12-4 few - TGTGCCAGCAGTTTGGTGTCGTTTCTCAGCTCCTACAATGAGCAGTTCTTC CASSLVSFLSSYNEQFF
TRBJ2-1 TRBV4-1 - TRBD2 TGCGCCAGCAGCCAAGATAAATTCGTTGCGGGGGAGCGGTTCTTC CASSQDKFVAGERFF
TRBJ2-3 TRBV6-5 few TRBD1 TGTGCCAGCAGTTACTCAATGACAGGGAACTCAAATACGCAGTATTTT CASSYSMTGNSNTQYF
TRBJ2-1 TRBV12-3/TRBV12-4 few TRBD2 TGTGCCAGCAGCCGTGGTCTAGCGGTCTACAATGAGCAGTTCTTC CASSRGLAVYNEQFF
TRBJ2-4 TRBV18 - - TGTGCCAGCTCCCCGCGGCCCCGACAGGCGGAGCAGTACTTC CASSPRPRQAEQYF
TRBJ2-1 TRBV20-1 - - TGCAGTGCTAGGGACCCAGACAATGAGCAGTTCTTC CSARDPDNEQFF
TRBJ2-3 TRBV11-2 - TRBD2 TGTGCCAGCAGCGCGGGACTAGCGGGTTCCACAGATACGCAGTATTTT CASSAGLAGSTDTQYF
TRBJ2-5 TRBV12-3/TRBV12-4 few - TGTGCCAGCAGTTACGGCGGGAACAGCGGGTTAGAGACCCAGTACTTC CASSYGGNSGLETQYF
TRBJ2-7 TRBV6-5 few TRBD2 TGTGCCAGCAGTTACGGCGGGGGAGGCGAGCAGTACTTC CASSYGGGGEQYF
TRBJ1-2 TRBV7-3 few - TGTGCCAGCAGCTCCCAGGCCGACTATGGCTACACCTTC CASSSQADYGYTF
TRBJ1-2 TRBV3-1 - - TGTGCCAGCAGCCAGACCGGACAGCCCTATGGCTACACCTTC CASSQTGQPYGYTF
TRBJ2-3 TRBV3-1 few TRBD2 TGTGCCAGCAGCCAAGATGTAGGACTAGCGGGAGAAACGCAGTATTTT CASSQDVGLAGETQYF
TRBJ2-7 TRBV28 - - TGTGCCAGCAGTTTAAGGGGAAGGGGCTACGAGCAGTACTTC CASSLRGRGYEQYF
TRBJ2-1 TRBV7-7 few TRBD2 TGTGCTAGCAGCTCTAGCGGGATTAAGCCCTACAATGAGCAGTTCTTC CASSSSGIKPYNEQFF
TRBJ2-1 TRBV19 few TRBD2 TGTGCCAGTAGTAGAGGGAGACTAGCGGCCTACAATGAGCAGTTCTTC CASSRGRLAAYNEQFF
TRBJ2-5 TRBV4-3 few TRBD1 TGCGCCAGCAGCCAAGATAAAAGGACAGGGGGAGAGACCCAGTACTTC CASSQDKRTGGETQYF
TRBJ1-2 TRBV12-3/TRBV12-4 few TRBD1 TGTGCCAGCAGCGCGACAGGGGGCTTCTATGGCTACACCTTC CASSATGGFYGYTF
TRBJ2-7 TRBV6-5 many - TGTGCCAGCAGCCAGGCACGGGGCGGCGAGCAGTACTTC CASSQARGGEQYF
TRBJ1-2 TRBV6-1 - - TGTGCCAGCAGTGCTTCTTCCCGGGACACAGTGCTCTATGGCTACACCTTC CASSASSRDTVLYGYTF
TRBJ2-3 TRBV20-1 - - TGCAGTGCTAGAGATAGGGTCCTTAGCACAGATACGCAGTATTTT CSARDRVLSTDTQYF
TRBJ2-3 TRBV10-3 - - TGTGCCATCAGTGAGATCGAGCAGGATTTAACAGATACGCAGTATTTT CAISEIEQDLTDTQYF
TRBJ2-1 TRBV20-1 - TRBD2 TGCAGTGCCACCTCTACTAGCGGGAGGGCATATGAGCAGTTCTTC CSATSTSGRAYEQFF
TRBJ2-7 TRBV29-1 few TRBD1 TGCAGCGTTCCGGGACAGGGAAGCTTAGAGCAGTACTTC CSVPGQGSLEQYF
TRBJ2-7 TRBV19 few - TGTGCCAGTACCCCGTCCTACGAGCAGTACTTC CASTPSYEQYF